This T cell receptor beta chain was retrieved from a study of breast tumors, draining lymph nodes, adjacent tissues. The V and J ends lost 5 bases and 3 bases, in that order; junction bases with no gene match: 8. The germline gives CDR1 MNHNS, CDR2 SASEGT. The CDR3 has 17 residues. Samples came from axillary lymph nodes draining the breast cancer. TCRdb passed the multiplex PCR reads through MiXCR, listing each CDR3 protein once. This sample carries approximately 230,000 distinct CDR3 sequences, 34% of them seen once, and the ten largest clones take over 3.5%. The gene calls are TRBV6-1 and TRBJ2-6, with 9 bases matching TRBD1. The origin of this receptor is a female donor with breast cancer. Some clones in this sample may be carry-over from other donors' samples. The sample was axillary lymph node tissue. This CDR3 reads CASSQPGQGLGANVLTF. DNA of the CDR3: TGTGCCAGCAGTCAACCGGGACAGGGTCTTGGGGCCAACGTCCTGACTTTC.